A single sample is the source of the 22 T cell receptor beta chains below, sequenced in a study of blood T cell repertoires in COVID-19. Assay: immunoSEQ multiplex PCR; the TCRdb copy retains only in-frame clones and omits some. The profile shows hundreds of thousands of clones, 85% to 90% of them singletons. The sequenced sample was peripheral blood. The receptors come from a woman aged 45-60 years with COVID-19, enrolled during active disease.

The chain uses TRBV5-6 and TRBJ1-5; D uncertain. Trimming shortened V by 4 bases and J by 6 bases, and 11 bases separated the two germline ends. Looked up from germline, CDR1 is SGHDT and CDR2 is YYEEEE. This CDR3 comprises 13 residues. CDR3 in amino acids: CASSMASVQPQHF. For the CDR3, the DNA is TGTGCCAGCAGCATGGCGAGCGTTCAGCCCCAGCATTTT.

This chain links TRBV6-5 with TRBJ2-7, with 8 nucleotides matching TRBD1. Per the germline V gene, CDR1 is MNHEY and CDR2 is SVGAGI. V lost 6 bases, J lost 9 bases, and 13 bases stayed unmatched. This CDR3 region has 14 residues. CDR3 amino acids: CASRTTQGARRQYF. The CDR3 region has the DNA TGTGCCAGCAGGACCACTCAGGGGGCGCGGCGGCAGTACTTC.

This rearrangement joins TRBV6-4 to TRBJ2-1, with D possibly matching TRBD2 (5 bases). The CDR3 is 13 amino acids. Per germline, CDR1 MRHNA and CDR2 SNTAGT. Trimming stripped 4 bases from V and 10 bases from J, with 14 bases between. The CDR3 spells CASSALAGKEQFF. CDR3 DNA sequence: TGTGCCAGCAGTGCCCTAGCAGGCAAAGAGCAGTTCTTC.

The V and J genes are TRBV4-2 and TRBJ1-2, with TRBD1 matching over 7 bases. Germline CDR1 and CDR2: LGHNA and YNFKEQ. There are 14 residues in the CDR3. The J segment lost 6 bases and the V segment lost 1 base, leaving 5 bases of the junction unmatched. The CDR3 spells CASSQGQGGNGYTF. CDR3 coding DNA: TGTGCCAGCAGCCAAGGACAGGGTGGGAATGGCTACACCTTC.

This rearrangement joins TRBV7-9 to TRBJ1-5, with D uncertain. The CDR3 is made up of 14 amino acids. Trimming pared 3 bases from V and 0 bases from J, leaving 6 bases between. Germline assignment: CDR1 SEHNR and CDR2 FQNEAQ (reference sequence). The CDR3: CASSFGYSNQPQHF. The CDR3 DNA reads as TGTGCCAGCAGCTTCGGTTATAGCAATCAGCCCCAGCATTTT.

This chain uses TRBV13 with TRBJ1-2, with TRBD1 matching over 8 bases. Looked up from germline, CDR1 is PRHDT and CDR2 is FYEKMQ (reference sequence). Unmatched junction bases numbered 3, after V lost 2 bases and J lost 4 bases. The CDR3 runs 14 residues. The DNA for the CDR3 is TGTGCCAGCAGCTTACAGGGGGCCCTCTATGGCTACACCTTC. It encodes CASSLQGALYGYTF.

This chain's CDR3 is CASSWRGGGLPLHF. CDR3 DNA sequence: TGTGCCAGCAGCTGGAGAGGCGGGGGCTTGCCCCTCCACTTT. The rearrangement links TRBV5-4 to TRBJ1-6; possible D gene TRBD1, 6 bases. CDR3 size: 14 residues. The V end lost 3 bases, the J end lost 13 bases, and 17 bases lay between the germline ends. Germline-derived CDR1 and CDR2 are SGHNT and YYREEE (reference sequence).

The chain has TRBV18 and TRBJ1-1; 7 nucleotides match TRBD1. Looked up from germline, CDR1 is KGHSH and CDR2 is LQKENI. The CDR3 spans 15 residues. The V segment lost 4 bases and the J segment 1 base; nucleotides outside the gene matches: 6. DNA for the CDR3: TGTGCCAGCTCACGACCCGACAGGGCGAACACTGAAGCTTTCTTT. This encodes CASSRPDRANTEAFF.

The chain is built from TRBV28 and TRBJ1-5; 7 bases are a match to TRBD1. In germline, CDR1 is MDHEN, CDR2 SYDVKM. The V segment lost 8 bases and the J segment 5 bases; nucleotides outside the gene matches: 12. The CDR3 spans 15 residues. The chain's CDR3 is CASHTPHRGYQPQHF. As DNA, the CDR3 is TGTGCCAGCCATACCCCTCACAGGGGTTATCAGCCCCAGCATTTT. Full variable domain (outside the CDR3, taken from reference TRBV28 and TRBJ1-5): DVKVTQSSRYLVKRTGEKVFLECVQDMDHENMFWYRQDPGLGLRLIYFSYDVKMKEKGDIPEGYSVSREKKERFSLILESASTNQTSMYLCASHTPHRGYQPQHFGDGTRLSIL.

The chain recombines TRBV21-1 with TRBJ2-5; the tabulated D call, TRBD1, remains unverified against the DNA. TRBV21-1 is tagged as a pseudogene. This CDR3 spans 14 amino acids. The CDR3 here is CASIPDRPVGTQYF. The CDR3 DNA reads TGTGCCAGCATCCCGGACAGGCCCGTTGGGACCCAGTACTTC.

The chain joins TRBV3-1 (or the pseudogene TRBV3-2) to TRBJ2-5; the D is unclear. The V end was cut by 0 bases, the J end by 3 bases, with 11 bases between. CDR3 size: 15 residues. CDR1 and CDR2 (germline): LGHDT, YNNKEL (reference sequence). The CDR3 here is CASSQEGRIEETQYF. The CDR3 DNA is TGTGCCAGCAGCCAAGAGGGCAGAATAGAAGAGACCCAGTACTTC.

The rearrangement uses TRBV6-1 and TRBJ1-1, with D possibly being TRBD1 (5 bases). The V end was cut by 1 base, the J end by 6 bases, with 21 bases between. Per germline, CDR1 MNHNS and CDR2 SASEGT. The length of the CDR3 is 17 residues. In nucleotides, the CDR3 is TGTGCCAGCAGTGAAGGGCAGGGACTTAGGCTTTTGCCTGAAGCTTTCTTT. The encoded protein is CASSEGQGLRLLPEAFF.

The J gene is TRBJ1-3, the V gene TRBV30; D gene unclear. This CDR3 has 13 amino acids. The V end lost 2 bases, the J end lost 4 bases, and 9 bases lay between the germline ends. CDR1 and CDR2 from the germline V gene are GTSNPN and SVGIG (reference sequence). CDR3 sequence (DNA): TGTGCCTGGAGTTCTTCCCGGGGAAACACCATATATTTT. Translation gives CAWSSSRGNTIYF.

This chain joins TRBV9 and TRBJ2-7, with 9 bases identical to TRBD1. Per the germline V gene, CDR1 is SGDLS and CDR2 is YYNGEE. This CDR3 has 15 residues. With 0 bases clipped from V and 3 bases from J, the junction kept 4 bases outside the gene matches. CDR3 DNA: TGTGCCAGCAGCGTAGGGGACAGGGAAGACTACGAGCAGTACTTC. Amino acids: CASSVGDREDYEQYF.

This rearrangement joins TRBV11-3 to TRBJ1-2; 7 bases agree with TRBD1. This CDR3 is built from 14 residues. Trimming took 5 bases from V and 2 from J; bases not matched to a gene: 5. Germline CDR1 is SGHNT and CDR2 is YENEEA. CDR3 region: CASSTRTGNYGYTF. The CDR3 region has the DNA TGTGCCAGCAGCACAAGGACAGGCAACTATGGCTACACCTTC.

The chain carries TRBV10-3 and TRBJ2-3, with D perhaps TRBD1 (6 bases). The CDR3 is 14 amino acids. Germline V gene sequence: CDR1 ENHRY, CDR2 SYGVKD. V was trimmed by 0 bases and J by 8 bases, leaving 12 bases between them. CDR3 sequence (DNA): TGTGCCATCAGTGAGTCGATGGACAGCCTTACGCAGTATTTT. Protein sequence: CAISESMDSLTQYF.

The chain recombines TRBV3-1 (or the pseudogene TRBV3-2) with TRBJ1-1; 7 bases line up with TRBD1. The V and J ends lost 5 bases and 7 bases, in that order; junction bases with no gene match: 13. This CDR3 has 15 residues. Per germline, CDR1 LGHDT and CDR2 YNNKEL (reference sequence). The CDR3 DNA follows: TGTGCCAGCAGCTTCGGACAGGCCGGACGGCTTGAAGCTTTCTTT. Protein: CASSFGQAGRLEAFF.

This sequence joins TRBV4-1 and TRBJ1-2; D is uncertain. The V end lost 0 bases, the J end lost 4 bases, and 12 bases lay between the germline ends. This CDR3 comprises 15 residues. Germline values: CDR1 MGHRA, CDR2 YSYEKL. CDR3 region: CASSQESRGSYGYTF. Written as DNA, the CDR3 is TGCGCCAGCAGCCAAGAATCCCGAGGAAGCTATGGCTACACCTTC.

V and J are TRBV7-9 and TRBJ1-1, with D unclear. Germline V gene lookup returns CDR1 SEHNR and CDR2 FQNEAQ (reference sequence). V was cut by 5 bases and J by 3 bases, with 16 bases left in between. CDR3 length: 15 residues. For the CDR3, the DNA is TGTGCCAGCAGCCCTCAGCTGGGGAGGGACACTGAAGCTTTCTTT. Translating it yields CASSPQLGRDTEAFF.

This clone came up once. The chain has TRBV6-5 and TRBJ1-2, with TRBD1 matching 7 bases. The germline gives CDR1 MNHEY, CDR2 SVGAGI. The CDR3 runs 14 residues. Germline trimming cut 9 bases from V and 8 bases from J; bases unmatched to any gene: 15. CDR3 residues: CASRTGALSGGYTF. The DNA for the CDR3 is TGTGCCAGTCGTACAGGGGCTCTATCGGGGGGCTACACCTTC.

V and J are TRBV5-1 and TRBJ2-3, with TRBD1 matching over 8 bases. The CDR3 has 14 amino acids. V lost 2 bases, J lost 1 base, and 0 bases stayed unmatched. Germline V gene data show CDR1 as SGHRS and CDR2 as YFSETQ. Written as DNA, the CDR3 is TGCGCCAGCAGCTTACAGGGGGGCACAGATACGCAGTATTTT. Amino acids: CASSLQGGTDTQYF.

This chain uses TRBV18 with TRBJ2-7; 10 nucleotides agree with TRBD1. CDR1 KGHSH and CDR2 LQKENI come from the germline V gene. Trimming cost V 6 bases and J 3 bases; bases outside gene matches: 5. The CDR3 is made up of 14 amino acids. Here the CDR3 reads CASSPDRGNYEQYF. CDR3 DNA sequence: TGTGCCAGCTCCCCGGACAGGGGGAACTACGAGCAGTACTTC.